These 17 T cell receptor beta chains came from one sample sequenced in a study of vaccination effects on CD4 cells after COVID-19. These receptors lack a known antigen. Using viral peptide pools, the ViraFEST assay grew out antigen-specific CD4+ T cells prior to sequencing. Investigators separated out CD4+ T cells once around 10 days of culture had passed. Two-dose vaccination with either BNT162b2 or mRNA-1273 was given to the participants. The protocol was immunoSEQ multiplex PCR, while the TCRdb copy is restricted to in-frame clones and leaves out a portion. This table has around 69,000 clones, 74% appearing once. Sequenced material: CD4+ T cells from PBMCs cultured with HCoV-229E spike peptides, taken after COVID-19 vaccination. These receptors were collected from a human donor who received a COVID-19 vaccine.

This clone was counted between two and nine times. This CDR3 is CASSPNFRVSGNTIYF. The CDR3 coding sequence is TGTGCCAGCAGCCCTAACTTCAGGGTATCTGGAAACACCATATATTTT. The chain employs TRBV9 and TRBJ1-3; D perhaps matches TRBD1 (5 bases). V lost 4 bases, J lost 1 base, and 15 bases lay in between. The germline CDR1 and CDR2 sequences are SGDLS and YYNGEE. This CDR3 is 16 amino acids long.

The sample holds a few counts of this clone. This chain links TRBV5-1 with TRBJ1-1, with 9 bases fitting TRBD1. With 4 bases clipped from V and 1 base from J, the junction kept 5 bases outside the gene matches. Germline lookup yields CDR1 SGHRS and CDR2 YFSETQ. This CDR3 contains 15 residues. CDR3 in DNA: TGCGCCAGCAGCAGGGGACAGGGAAGGAACACTGAAGCTTTCTTT. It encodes CASSRGQGRNTEAFF.

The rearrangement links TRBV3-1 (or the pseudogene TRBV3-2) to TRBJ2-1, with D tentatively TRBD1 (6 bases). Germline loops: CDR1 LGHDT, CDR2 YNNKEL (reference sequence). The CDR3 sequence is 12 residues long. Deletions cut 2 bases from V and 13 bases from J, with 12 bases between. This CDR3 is CASSQRDNRQFF. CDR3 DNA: TGTGCCAGCAGCCAAAGGGACAATCGACAGTTCTTC.

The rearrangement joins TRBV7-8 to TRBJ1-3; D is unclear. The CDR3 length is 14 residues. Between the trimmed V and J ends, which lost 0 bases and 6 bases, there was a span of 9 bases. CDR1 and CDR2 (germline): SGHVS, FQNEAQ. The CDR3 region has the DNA TGTGCCAGCAGCTTAGCGGAAACTTTAAACACCATATATTTT. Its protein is CASSLAETLNTIYF.

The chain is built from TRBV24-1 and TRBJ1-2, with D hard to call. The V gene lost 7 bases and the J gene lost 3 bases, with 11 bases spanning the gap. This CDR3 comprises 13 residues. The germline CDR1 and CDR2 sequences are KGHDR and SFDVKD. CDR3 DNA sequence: TGTGCCACCAGCCTAACCCAGGACTATGGCTACACCTTC. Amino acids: CATSLTQDYGYTF.

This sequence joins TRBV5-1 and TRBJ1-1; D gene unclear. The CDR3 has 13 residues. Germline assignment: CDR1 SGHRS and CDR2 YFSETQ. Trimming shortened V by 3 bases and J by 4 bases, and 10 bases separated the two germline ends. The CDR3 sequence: CASSYGAGTEAFF. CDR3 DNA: TGCGCCAGCAGCTATGGAGCTGGCACTGAAGCTTTCTTT.

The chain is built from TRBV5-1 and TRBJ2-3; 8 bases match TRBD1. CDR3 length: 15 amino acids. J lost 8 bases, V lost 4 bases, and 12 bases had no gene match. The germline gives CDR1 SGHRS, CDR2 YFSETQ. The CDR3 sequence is CASSDIWTGKSTQYF. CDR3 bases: TGCGCCAGCAGCGATATATGGACAGGGAAGAGTACGCAGTATTTT.

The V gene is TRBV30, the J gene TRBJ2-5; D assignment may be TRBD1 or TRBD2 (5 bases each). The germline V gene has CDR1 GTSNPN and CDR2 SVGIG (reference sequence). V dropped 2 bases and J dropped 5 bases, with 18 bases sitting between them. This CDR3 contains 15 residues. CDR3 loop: CAWSLGGVGMETQYF. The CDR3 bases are TGTGCCTGGAGTCTTGGGGGAGTAGGAATGGAGACCCAGTACTTC.

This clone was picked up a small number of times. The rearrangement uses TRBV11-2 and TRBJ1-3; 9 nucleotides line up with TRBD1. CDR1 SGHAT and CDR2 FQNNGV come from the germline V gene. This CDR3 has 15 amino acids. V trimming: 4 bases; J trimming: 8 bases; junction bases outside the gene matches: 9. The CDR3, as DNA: TGTGCCAGCAGCTCAAACAGGGGGCGCGTATACACCATATATTTT. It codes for CASSSNRGRVYTIYF.

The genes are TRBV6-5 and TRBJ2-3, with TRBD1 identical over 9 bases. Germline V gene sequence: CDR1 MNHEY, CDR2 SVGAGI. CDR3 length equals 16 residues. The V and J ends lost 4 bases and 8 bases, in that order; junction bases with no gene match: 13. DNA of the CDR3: TGTGCCAGCAGTTTCCTTTCGGGACAGGGCCGAGGTACGCAGTATTTT. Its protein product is CASSFLSGQGRGTQYF.

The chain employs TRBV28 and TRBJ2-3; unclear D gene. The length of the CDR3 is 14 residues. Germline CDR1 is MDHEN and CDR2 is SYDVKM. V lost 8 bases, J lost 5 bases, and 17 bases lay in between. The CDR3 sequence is CASLEHGSRDTQYF. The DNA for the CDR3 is TGTGCCAGCCTGGAGCACGGGTCGCGAGATACGCAGTATTTT.

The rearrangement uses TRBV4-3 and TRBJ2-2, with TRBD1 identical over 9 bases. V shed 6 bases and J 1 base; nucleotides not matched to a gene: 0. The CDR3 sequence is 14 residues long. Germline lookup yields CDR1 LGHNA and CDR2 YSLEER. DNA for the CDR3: TGCGCCAGCAGGGGACAGGGGAACACCGGGGAGCTGTTTTTT. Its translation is CASRGQGNTGELFF.

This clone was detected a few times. This CDR3 is CASSVLAGATEQFF. DNA of the CDR3: TGTGCCAGCAGTGTCCTAGCGGGGGCCACTGAGCAGTTCTTC. This chain joins TRBV6-4 and TRBJ2-1, with 10 positions matching TRBD2. Germline lookup yields CDR1 MRHNA and CDR2 SNTAGT. The CDR3 consists of 14 residues. V trimming: 4 bases; J trimming: 9 bases; junction bases outside the gene matches: 6.

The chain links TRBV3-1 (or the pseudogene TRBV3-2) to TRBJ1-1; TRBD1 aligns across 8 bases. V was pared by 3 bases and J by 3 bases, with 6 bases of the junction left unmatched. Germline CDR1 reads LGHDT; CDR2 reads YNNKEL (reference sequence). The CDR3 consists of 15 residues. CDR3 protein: CASSHGQGGDTEAFF. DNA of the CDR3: TGTGCCAGCAGCCATGGACAGGGAGGTGACACTGAAGCTTTCTTT.

The CDR3: CASSISVNTGELFF. In DNA form, the CDR3 reads TGTGCCAGTAGTATATCAGTGAACACCGGGGAGCTGTTTTTT. The genes are TRBV19 and TRBJ2-2; D uncertain. The germline V and J ends were trimmed by 2 bases and 1 base, with 5 bases remaining between them. Germline lookup yields CDR1 LNHDA and CDR2 SQIVND (reference sequence). This CDR3 has 14 amino acids.

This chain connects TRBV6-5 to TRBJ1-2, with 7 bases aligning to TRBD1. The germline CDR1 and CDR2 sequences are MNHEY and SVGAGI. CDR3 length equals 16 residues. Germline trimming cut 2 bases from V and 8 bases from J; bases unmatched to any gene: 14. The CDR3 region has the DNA TGTGCCAGCAGTTACCTACGGCAGGGGGGCGCGGCCGGCTACACCTTC. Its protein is CASSYLRQGGAAGYTF.

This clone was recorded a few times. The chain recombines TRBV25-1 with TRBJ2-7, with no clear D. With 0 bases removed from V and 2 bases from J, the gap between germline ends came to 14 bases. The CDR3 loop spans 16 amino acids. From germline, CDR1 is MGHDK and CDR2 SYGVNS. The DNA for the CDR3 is TGTGCCAGCAGTGAATATAGGGCAGGAGTAACCTACGAGCAGTACGTC. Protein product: CASSEYRAGVTYEQYV.